The T cell receptor (beta chain) described here comes from a study of graft-versus-host responses after intestinal transplantation. Findings of the study overall: Early post-transplant HvG declines were associated with peak circulating GvH clone levels.

In regard to this clone: The antigen remains undetermined.

Trimming stripped 0 bases from V and 4 bases from J, with 13 bases between. In germline, CDR1 is LGHNA, CDR2 YNFKEQ. The CDR3 is 15 amino acids. Sequencing used immunoSEQ multiplex PCR; TCRdb keeps in-frame clones, though not all of them. In the table there are approximately 90,000 clones, 75% to 95% of which are singletons. This TCR was recovered from a human donor who received an intestinal transplant. This chain uses TRBV4-2 with TRBJ2-7; D call uncertain. This specimen was unstimulated CD8+ T cells sorted from spleen or lymph node cells, taken before intestinal transplant. The CDR3 coding sequence is TGTGCCAGCAGCCAAGAAGGCCTTGGAGATTACGAGCAGTACTTC. Translated, it gives CASSQEGLGDYEQYF.